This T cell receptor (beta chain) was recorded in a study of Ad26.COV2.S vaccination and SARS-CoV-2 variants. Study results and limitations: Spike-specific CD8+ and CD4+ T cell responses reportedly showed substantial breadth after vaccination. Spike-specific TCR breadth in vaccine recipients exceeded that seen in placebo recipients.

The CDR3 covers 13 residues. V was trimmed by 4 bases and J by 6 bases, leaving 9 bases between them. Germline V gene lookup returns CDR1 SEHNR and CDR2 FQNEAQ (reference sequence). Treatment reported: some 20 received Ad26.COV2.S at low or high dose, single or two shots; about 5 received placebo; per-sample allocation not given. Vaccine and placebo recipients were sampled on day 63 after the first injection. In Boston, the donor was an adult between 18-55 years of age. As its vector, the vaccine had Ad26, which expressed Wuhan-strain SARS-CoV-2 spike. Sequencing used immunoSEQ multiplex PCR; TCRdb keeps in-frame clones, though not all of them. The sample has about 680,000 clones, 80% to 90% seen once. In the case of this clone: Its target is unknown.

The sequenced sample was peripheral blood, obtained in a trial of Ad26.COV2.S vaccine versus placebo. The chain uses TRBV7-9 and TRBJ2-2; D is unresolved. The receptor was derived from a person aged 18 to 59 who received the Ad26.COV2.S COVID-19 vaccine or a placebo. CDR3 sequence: CASSSPSPGELFF. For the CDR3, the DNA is TGTGCCAGCAGCTCTCCTAGTCCCGGGGAGCTGTTTTTT.